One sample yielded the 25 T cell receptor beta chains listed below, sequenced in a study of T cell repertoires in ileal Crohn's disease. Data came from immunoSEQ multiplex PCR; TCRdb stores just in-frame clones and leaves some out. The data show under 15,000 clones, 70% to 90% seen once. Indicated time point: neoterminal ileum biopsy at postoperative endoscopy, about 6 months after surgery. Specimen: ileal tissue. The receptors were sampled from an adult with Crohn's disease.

CDR3 coding DNA: TGTGCCAGCAGCCAAGATCGAGCGGATAGCGGGGGCAGCACAGATACGCAGTATTTT. This sequence encodes CASSQDRADSGGSTDTQYF. The chain couples TRBV4-2 to TRBJ2-3; 9 bases align to TRBD2. V was clipped by 0 bases and J by 0 bases; unmatched bases: 10. This CDR3 contains 19 residues. Germline-derived CDR1 and CDR2 are LGHNA and YNFKEQ.

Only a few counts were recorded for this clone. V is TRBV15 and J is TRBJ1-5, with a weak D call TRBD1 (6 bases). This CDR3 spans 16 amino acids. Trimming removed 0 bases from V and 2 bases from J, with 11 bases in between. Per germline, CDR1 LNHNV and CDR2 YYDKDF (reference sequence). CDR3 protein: CATSREGGSGNQPQHF. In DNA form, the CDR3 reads TGTGCCACCAGCAGAGAAGGGGGATCGGGCAATCAGCCCCAGCATTTT.

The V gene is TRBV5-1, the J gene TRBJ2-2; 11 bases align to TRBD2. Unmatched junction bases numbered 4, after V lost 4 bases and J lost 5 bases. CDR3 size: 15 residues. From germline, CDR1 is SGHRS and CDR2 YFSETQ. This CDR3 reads CASSIWTSGTGELFF. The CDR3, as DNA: TGCGCCAGCAGCATCTGGACTAGCGGGACCGGGGAGCTGTTTTTT.

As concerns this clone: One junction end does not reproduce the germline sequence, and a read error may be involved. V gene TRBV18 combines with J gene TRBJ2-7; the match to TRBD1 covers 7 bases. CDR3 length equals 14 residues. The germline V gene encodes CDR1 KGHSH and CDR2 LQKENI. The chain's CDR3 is CANSPQGDAYEQYF. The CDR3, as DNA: TGTGCCAACTCACCGCAGGGGGATGCCTACGAGCAGTACTTC.

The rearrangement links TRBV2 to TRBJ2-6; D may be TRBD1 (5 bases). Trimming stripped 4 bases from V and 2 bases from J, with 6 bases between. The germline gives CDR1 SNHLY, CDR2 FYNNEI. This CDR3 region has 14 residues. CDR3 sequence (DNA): TGTGCCAGCAGTGGGACAACTGGGGCCAACGTCCTGACTTTC. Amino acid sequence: CASSGTTGANVLTF.

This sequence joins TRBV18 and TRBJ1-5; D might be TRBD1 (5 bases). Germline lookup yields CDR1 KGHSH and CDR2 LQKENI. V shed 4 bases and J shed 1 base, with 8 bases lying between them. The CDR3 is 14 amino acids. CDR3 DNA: TGTGCCAGCTCACGTGCAGGGAGCAATCAGCCCCAGCATTTT. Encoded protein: CASSRAGSNQPQHF.

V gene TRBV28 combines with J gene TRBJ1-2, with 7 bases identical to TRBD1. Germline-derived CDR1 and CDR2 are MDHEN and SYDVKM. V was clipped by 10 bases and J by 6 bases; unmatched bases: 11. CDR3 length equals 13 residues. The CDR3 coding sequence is TGTGCCACCAGGACAGGTTATCCTAATGGCTACACCTTC. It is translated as CATRTGYPNGYTF.

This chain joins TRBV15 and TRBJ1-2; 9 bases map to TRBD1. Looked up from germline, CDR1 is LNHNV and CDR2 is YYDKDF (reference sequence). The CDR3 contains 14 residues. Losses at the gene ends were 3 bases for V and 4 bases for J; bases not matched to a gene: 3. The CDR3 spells CATSSGTGFYGYTF. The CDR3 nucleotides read TGTGCCACCAGCAGCGGGACAGGGTTCTATGGCTACACCTTC. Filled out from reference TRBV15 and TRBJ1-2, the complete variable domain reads DAMVIQNPRYQVTQFGKPVTLSCSQTLNHNVMYWYQQKSSQAPKLLFHYYDKDFNNEADTPDNFQSRRPNTSFCFLDIRSPGLGDTAMYLCATSSGTGFYGYTFGSGTRLTVV.

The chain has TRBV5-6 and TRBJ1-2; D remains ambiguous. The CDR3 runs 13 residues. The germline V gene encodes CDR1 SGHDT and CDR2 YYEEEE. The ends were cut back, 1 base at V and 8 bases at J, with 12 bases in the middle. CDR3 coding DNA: TGTGCCAGCAGCTTGCGGGTTACCGGGGGCTACACCTTC. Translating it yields CASSLRVTGGYTF.

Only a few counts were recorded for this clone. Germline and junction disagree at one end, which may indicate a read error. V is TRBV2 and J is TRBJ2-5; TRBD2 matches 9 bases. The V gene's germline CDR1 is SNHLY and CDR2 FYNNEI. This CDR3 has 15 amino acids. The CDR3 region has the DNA TGTGCTAGCAGGCCACCGGGACTAGCAGAAGAGACCCAGTACTTC. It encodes CASRPPGLAEETQYF.

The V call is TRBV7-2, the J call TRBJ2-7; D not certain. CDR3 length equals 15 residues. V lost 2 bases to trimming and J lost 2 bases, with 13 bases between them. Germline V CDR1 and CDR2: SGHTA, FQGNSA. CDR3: CASSLRSDSPYEQYF. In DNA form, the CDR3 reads TGTGCCAGCAGCTTACGGTCCGATTCCCCCTACGAGCAGTACTTC.

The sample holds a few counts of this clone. The CDR3 DNA reads as TGTGCCAGCAACCCCAGCGGACCCTTCTCCCACGAGCAGTACTTC. It codes for CASNPSGPFSHEQYF. The V and J genes are TRBV21-1 and TRBJ2-7; the table gives TRBD2 as D, unverified against the DNA. TRBV21-1 is assigned pseudogene status. The CDR3 consists of 15 residues.

As DNA, the CDR3 is TGTGCCAGTAGTATCGCGGGGGGATACACCGGGGAGCTGTTTTTT. It specifies CASSIAGGYTGELFF. The chain uses TRBV19 and TRBJ2-2; 8 nucleotides agree with TRBD2. CDR1 and CDR2 (germline): LNHDA, SQIVND (reference sequence). The CDR3 length is 15 residues. With 3 bases clipped from V and 3 bases from J, the junction kept 3 bases outside the gene matches. The entire variable domain, with the rest obtained from reference TRBV19 and TRBJ2-2, is as follows: DGGITQSPKYLFRKEGQNVTLSCEQNLNHDAMYWYRQDPGQGLRLIYYSQIVNDFQKGDIAEGYSVSREKKESFPLTVTSAQKNPTAFYLCASSIAGGYTGELFFGEGSRLTVL.

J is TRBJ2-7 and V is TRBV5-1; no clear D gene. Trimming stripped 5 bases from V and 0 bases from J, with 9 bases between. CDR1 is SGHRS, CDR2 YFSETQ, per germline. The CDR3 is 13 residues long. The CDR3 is CASRLASSYEQYF. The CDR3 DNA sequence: TGCGCCAGCAGGCTGGCCAGCTCCTACGAGCAGTACTTC.

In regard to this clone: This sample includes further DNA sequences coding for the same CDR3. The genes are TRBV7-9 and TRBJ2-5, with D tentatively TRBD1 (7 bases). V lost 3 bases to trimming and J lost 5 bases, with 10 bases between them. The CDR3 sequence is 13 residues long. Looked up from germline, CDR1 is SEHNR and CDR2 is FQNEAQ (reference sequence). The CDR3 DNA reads TGTGCCAGCAGCTTTGCAGGGGGGGAGACCCAGTACTTC. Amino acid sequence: CASSFAGGETQYF.

CDR3 sequence: CASSREGLPVTEAFF. Written as DNA, the CDR3 is TGCGCCAGCAGCAGAGAGGGTCTGCCTGTCACTGAAGCTTTCTTT. The V and J genes are TRBV4-1 and TRBJ1-1, with D uncertain. The CDR3 runs to 15 residues. V was pared by 5 bases and J by 4 bases, with 17 bases between. Germline-derived CDR1 and CDR2 are MGHRA and YSYEKL.

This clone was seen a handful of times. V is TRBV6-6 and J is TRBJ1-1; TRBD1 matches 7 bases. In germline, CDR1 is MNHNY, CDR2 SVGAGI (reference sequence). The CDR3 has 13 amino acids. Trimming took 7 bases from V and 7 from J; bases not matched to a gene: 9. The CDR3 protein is CASNSNRGYEAFF. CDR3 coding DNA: TGTGCCAGCAACTCCAACAGGGGATATGAAGCTTTCTTT.

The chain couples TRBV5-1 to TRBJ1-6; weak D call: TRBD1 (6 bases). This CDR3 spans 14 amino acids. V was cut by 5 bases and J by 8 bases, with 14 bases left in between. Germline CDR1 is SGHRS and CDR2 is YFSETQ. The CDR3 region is CASRSDRSDSPLHF. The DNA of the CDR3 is TGCGCCAGCAGATCAGACAGGTCGGATTCACCCCTCCACTTT.

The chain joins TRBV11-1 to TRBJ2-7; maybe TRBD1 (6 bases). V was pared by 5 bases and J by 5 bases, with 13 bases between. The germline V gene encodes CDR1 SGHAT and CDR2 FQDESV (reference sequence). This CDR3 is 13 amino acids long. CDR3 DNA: TGTGCCAGCAGCCTCAGGCAGGGGAACGAGCAGTACTTC. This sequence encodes CASSLRQGNEQYF.

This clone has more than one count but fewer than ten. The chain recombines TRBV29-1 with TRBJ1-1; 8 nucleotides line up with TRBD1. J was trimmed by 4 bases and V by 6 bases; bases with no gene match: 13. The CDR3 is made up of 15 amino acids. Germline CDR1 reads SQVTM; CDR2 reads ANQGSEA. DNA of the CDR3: TGCAGCGTCCATGGACAGGGACAACTTTTCACTGAAGCTTTCTTT. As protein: CSVHGQGQLFTEAFF. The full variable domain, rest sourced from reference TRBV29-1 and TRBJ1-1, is SAVISQKPSRDICQRGTSLTIQCQVDSQVTMMFWYRQQPGQSLTLIATANQGSEATYESGFVIDKFPISRPNLTFSTLTVSNMSPEDSSIYLCSVHGQGQLFTEAFFGQGTRLTVV.

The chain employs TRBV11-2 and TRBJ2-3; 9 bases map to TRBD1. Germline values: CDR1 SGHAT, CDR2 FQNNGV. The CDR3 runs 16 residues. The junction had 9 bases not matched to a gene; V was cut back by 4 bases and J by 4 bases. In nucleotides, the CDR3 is TGTGCCAGCAGCTCATCCGGGACAGGGTGGGCAGATACGCAGTATTTT. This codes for CASSSSGTGWADTQYF.

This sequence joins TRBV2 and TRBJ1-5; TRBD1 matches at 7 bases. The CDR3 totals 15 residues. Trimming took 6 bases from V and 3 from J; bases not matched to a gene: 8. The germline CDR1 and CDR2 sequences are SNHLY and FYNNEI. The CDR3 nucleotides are TGTGCCAGCAGGGAGGGACAGCGTGACAATCAGCCCCAGCATTTT. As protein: CASREGQRDNQPQHF. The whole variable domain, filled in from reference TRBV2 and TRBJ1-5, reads EPEVTQTPSHQVTQMGQEVILRCVPISNHLYFYWYRQILGQKVEFLVSFYNNEISEKSEIFDDQFSVERPDGSNFTLKIRSTKLEDSAMYFCASREGQRDNQPQHFGDGTRLSIL.

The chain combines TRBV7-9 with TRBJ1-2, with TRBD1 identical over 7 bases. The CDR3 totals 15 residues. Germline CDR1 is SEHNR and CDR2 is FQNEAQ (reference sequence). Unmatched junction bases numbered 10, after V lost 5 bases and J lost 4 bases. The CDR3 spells CASSERPGQLYGYTF. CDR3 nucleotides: TGTGCCAGCAGCGAGCGGCCGGGACAGCTCTATGGCTACACCTTC.

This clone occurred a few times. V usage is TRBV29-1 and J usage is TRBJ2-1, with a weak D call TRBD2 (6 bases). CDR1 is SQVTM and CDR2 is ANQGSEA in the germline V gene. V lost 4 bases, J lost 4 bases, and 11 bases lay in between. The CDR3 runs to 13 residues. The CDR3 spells CSVGELAYNEQFF. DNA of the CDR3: TGCAGCGTTGGTGAGCTAGCGTACAATGAGCAGTTCTTC.

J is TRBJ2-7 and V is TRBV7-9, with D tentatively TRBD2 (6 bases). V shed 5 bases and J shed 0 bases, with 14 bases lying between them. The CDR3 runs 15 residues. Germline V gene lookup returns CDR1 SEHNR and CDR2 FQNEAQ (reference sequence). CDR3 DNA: TGTGCCAGCAGCCGCGGGGACGGGAGCTCCTACGAGCAGTACTTC. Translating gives CASSRGDGSSYEQYF.